The sample holds one count of the clone carrying this TCR beta chain. Blood sampling took place at baseline, cycle 4 day 1, and cycle 7 day 1. The data derive from a study of OX40 agonist ivuxolimab in advanced cancers. On the study more broadly: The patients received ivuxolimab by intravenous route every 2 weeks at 0.01 to 10 mg/kg.

The ends were cut back, 3 bases at V and 5 bases at J, with 16 bases in the middle. The CDR3 totals 15 residues. Germline V gene sequence: CDR1 SGHTA, CDR2 FQGNSA. Data came from immunoSEQ multiplex PCR; TCRdb stores just in-frame clones and leaves some out. The table includes around 150,000 clones, roughly 91% detected once. The sequence was collected from an adult with an advanced solid tumor such as melanoma, head and neck, liver or kidney cancer. The sequencing here drew on CD4+ or CD8+ T cells sorted from blood, taken in a trial of the OX40 agonist ivuxolimab. The chain has TRBV7-2 and TRBJ2-5; D ambiguous. CDR3 DNA: TGTGCCAGCAGCTTTGGGTTCGCTTCGGAGGAGACCCAGTACTTC. Amino acid sequence: CASSFGFASEETQYF.